The 18 T cell receptor beta chains presented below share a single source sample, sequenced in a study of CD8 T cells in ankylosing spondylitis. For these TCRs, the target antigens are not known. Study-level points and caveats: Ankylosing spondylitis blood appeared to carry a characteristic TCR beta motif of roughly 8 highly homologous variants.

Each CDR3 protein is one row after TCRdb ran MiXCR on the 5' RACE reads. The sample consists of about 540,000 distinct CDR3 sequences, more than 9.5% of them appearing once. Input material: blood, either unsorted or a sorted T cell fraction (not recorded which). The receptors stem from a male donor with ankylosing spondylitis.

This clonotype was observed a few times. V usage is TRBV20-1 and J usage is TRBJ2-1; D remains ambiguous. The germline V gene encodes CDR1 DFQATT and CDR2 SNEGSKA (reference sequence). The CDR3 extends over 16 amino acids. Trimming pared 4 bases from V and 1 base from J, leaving 17 bases between. The CDR3 region has the DNA TGCAGTGCTACACCCGAGGTAGCTTGGTCCTACAATGAGCAGTTCTTC. Translation: CSATPEVAWSYNEQFF.

Only a few counts were recorded for this clonotype. The rearrangement joins TRBV6-5 to TRBJ2-7; no firm D call. The CDR3 runs to 16 residues. The V and J ends lost 0 bases and 2 bases respectively, with 14 bases between them. Germline-derived CDR1 and CDR2 are MNHEY and SVGAGI. The CDR3 loop reads CASSYSKVNLPYEQYF. The CDR3 DNA follows: TGTGCCAGCAGTTACTCGAAAGTAAATTTGCCCTACGAGCAGTACTTC.

In its sample, this clonotype was seen a few times. The V and J genes are TRBV24-1 and TRBJ2-1, with 7 bases identical to TRBD2. The germline gives CDR1 KGHDR, CDR2 SFDVKD. The junction had 12 bases not matched to a gene; V was cut back by 4 bases and J by 7 bases. CDR3 length: 16 residues. CDR3 DNA: TGTGCCACCAGTGACCAAGTGGCGGGAGCAGGGAATGAGCAGTTCTTC. This encodes CATSDQVAGAGNEQFF.

This clonotype was seen more than once but under ten times. This chain joins TRBV11-3 and TRBJ2-1, with TRBD2 identical over 10 bases. With 0 bases clipped from V and 6 bases from J, the junction kept 8 bases outside the gene matches. Germline CDR1 SGHNT, CDR2 YENEEA. This CDR3 has 17 amino acids. The CDR3 sequence is CASSLDSKREGVNEQFF. For the CDR3, the DNA is TGTGCCAGCAGCTTAGATTCGAAGCGGGAGGGAGTCAATGAGCAGTTCTTC.

This CDR3 reads CSVEARGGANVLTF. The CDR3 DNA reads TGCAGCGTTGAAGCCCGAGGTGGGGCCAACGTCCTGACTTTC. The V and J genes are TRBV29-1 and TRBJ2-6, with D unresolved. Trimming cost V 1 base and J 3 bases, with 7 bases left between them. The germline V gene encodes CDR1 SQVTM and CDR2 ANQGSEA. This CDR3 is 14 amino acids long.

This clonotype has only a few counts. The CDR3, as DNA: TGCGCCAGCAGCTTGACGGCAACGGGAAGTGGCTACACCTTC. This gives the protein CASSLTATGSGYTF. This chain joins TRBV5-1 and TRBJ1-2; no definite D call. The V gene's germline CDR1 is SGHRS and CDR2 YFSETQ. CDR3 size: 14 residues. V was clipped by 1 base and J by 7 bases, with 14 bases between them.

This clonotype turned up a few times. The chain is built from TRBV24-1 and TRBJ2-7; D gene uncertain. This CDR3 contains 8 residues. In germline, CDR1 is KGHDR, CDR2 SFDVKD. The CDR3 protein is CATNGKNV. The CDR3 DNA is TGTGCCACCAATGGGAAGAACGTC.

This clonotype has only a few counts. The chain is built from TRBV10-3 and TRBJ2-3; D might be TRBD2 (5 bases). Trimming left V 0 bases short and J 1 base short, with 8 bases between. The CDR3 loop spans 15 amino acids. The germline CDR1 and CDR2 sequences are ENHRY and SYGVKD. The CDR3 here is CAISESIGGTDTQYF. The CDR3 DNA sequence: TGTGCCATCAGTGAGTCTATCGGGGGCACAGATACGCAGTATTTT.

In this sample, this clonotype turned up a few times. The V and J genes are TRBV30 and TRBJ1-1; no definite D call. This CDR3 is 13 amino acids long. Germline assignment: CDR1 GTSNPN and CDR2 SVGIG (reference sequence). Trimming stripped 1 base from V and 0 bases from J, with 6 bases between. CDR3 sequence reads: CAWSERMNTEAFF. The DNA for the CDR3 is TGTGCCTGGAGTGAACGGATGAACACTGAAGCTTTCTTT. Based on the CDR3 plus reference TRBV30 and TRBJ1-1, the full variable domain is SQTIHQWPATLVQPVGSPLSLECTVEGTSNPNLYWYRQAAGRGLQLLFYSVGIGQISSEVPQNLSASRPQDRQFILSSKKLLLSDSGFYLCAWSERMNTEAFFGQGTRLTVV.

The table lists this clonotype with many counts. The V gene is TRBV12-3 or TRBV12-4, the J gene TRBJ1-3, with 9 bases that match TRBD1. V trimming: 7 bases; J trimming: 0 bases; junction bases outside the gene matches: 7. The CDR3 consists of 16 residues. The CDR3 DNA reads as TGTGCCAGCACCTCACAGGGGGCCCTCTCTGGAAACACCATATATTTT. Protein product: CASTSQGALSGNTIYF.

This clonotype was picked up a small number of times. Written as DNA, the CDR3 is TGTGCCAGCAGCCAGGGTTGGGATGAAAAACTGTTTTTT. It translates to CASSQGWDEKLFF. This chain links TRBV3-1 with TRBJ1-4; no definite D call. V was cut by 3 bases and J by 6 bases, with 8 bases left in between. This CDR3 has 13 amino acids. Germline V gives CDR1 LGHDT, CDR2 YNNKEL (reference sequence).

The gene calls are TRBV4-1 and TRBJ2-3, with 11 nucleotides matching TRBD2. Losses at the gene ends were 0 bases for V and 4 bases for J; bases not matched to a gene: 9. From germline, CDR1 is MGHRA and CDR2 YSYEKL. The CDR3 length is 18 residues. The CDR3, as DNA: TGCGCCAGCAGCCAAGATTACGGGACTAGCGGAAGGGCAGATACGCAGTATTTT. Its protein is CASSQDYGTSGRADTQYF.

The chain uses TRBV29-1 and TRBJ2-5; D is unclear. The CDR3 totals 13 residues. Trimming stripped 1 base from V and 5 bases from J, with 11 bases between. Germline V CDR1 and CDR2: SQVTM, ANQGSEA. The CDR3 loop is CSVEGRLTETQYF. In DNA, the CDR3 is TGCAGCGTTGAAGGACGGTTGACGGAGACCCAGTACTTC.

This chain connects TRBV10-3 to TRBJ2-5; the D gene is possibly TRBD2 (7 bases). Germline V lookup: CDR1 ENHRY, CDR2 SYGVKD. V was shortened by 0 bases and J by 2 bases, with 19 bases between the two germline ends. This CDR3 region has 18 residues. This chain's CDR3 is CAISESAGASGTQETQYF. As DNA, the CDR3 is TGTGCCATCAGTGAGTCGGCAGGGGCTAGCGGAACGCAAGAGACCCAGTACTTC.

This clonotype was found a few times. This chain joins TRBV10-2 and TRBJ1-2; D gene uncertain. CDR1 and CDR2 from the germline V gene are WSHSY and SAAADI. The germline V and J ends were trimmed by 0 bases and 4 bases, with 6 bases remaining between them. This CDR3 region has 13 residues. The CDR3 reads CASSESWVYGYTF. CDR3 nucleotides: TGCGCCAGCAGTGAGTCGTGGGTCTATGGCTACACCTTC.

This clonotype was counted between two and nine times. CDR3 DNA sequence: TGTGCCAGCAAGAGGAGTGGAGGGGAGCTGTTTTTT. As protein: CASKRSGGELFF. The chain combines TRBV5-4 with TRBJ2-2, with D unclear. The germline CDR1 and CDR2 sequences are SGHNT and YYREEE (reference sequence). V lost 6 bases, J lost 8 bases, and 11 bases lay in between. The CDR3 consists of 12 residues.

This clonotype was observed a few times. The genes are TRBV9 and TRBJ2-2; D remains ambiguous. CDR3 length: 16 residues. Deletions cut 0 bases from V and 3 bases from J, with 12 bases between. Germline V gene lookup returns CDR1 SGDLS and CDR2 YYNGEE. The CDR3 nucleotides are TGTGCCAGCAGCGTAGAAAGCAGCACGGACACCGGGGAGCTGTTTTTT. Translated: CASSVESSTDTGELFF.

This clonotype was picked up many times. V usage is TRBV7-2 and J usage is TRBJ2-5, with D unclear. V was clipped by 1 base and J by 0 bases, with 9 bases between them. CDR3 length: 15 amino acids. Germline V gene sequence: CDR1 SGHTA, CDR2 FQGNSA. CDR3 in amino acids: CASSLDLHNQETQYF. The CDR3 DNA follows: TGTGCCAGCAGCTTAGATCTACACAACCAAGAGACCCAGTACTTC.